A single sample gave rise to the 20 T cell receptor beta chains below, sequenced in a study of T cell changes during pregnancy in multiple sclerosis (dated by TCRdb to between 2018 and 2021). The receptor library was made with the immunoSEQ multiplex PCR assay. TCRdb took over this immuneACCESS table, retaining in-frame rearrangements with V and J assigned. Such tables are incomplete; in checked studies, under half of the missing clones stem from an unresolved V gene, and the remainder is unexplained. The sample table holds about 80,000 clones, of which 70% to 90% were seen once. Under 2.5% of the sample is in the top ten clones. Sequenced here: peripheral blood, sampled before pregnancy. These TCRs come from a female donor with multiple sclerosis, enrolled in a pregnancy study.

DNA of the CDR3: TGTGCCAGCAGCCCCGGACTAGAGGCGGATACGCAGTATTTT. Translated, it gives CASSPGLEADTQYF. The chain employs TRBV14 and TRBJ2-3; 7 bases align to TRBD2. The CDR3 sequence is 14 residues long. Germline assignment: CDR1 SGHDN and CDR2 FVKESK. The V gene end was trimmed by 4 bases and the J gene end by 6 bases; junction bases not matched to a gene: 7.

The rearrangement uses TRBV6-5 and TRBJ1-6, with TRBD1 identical over 7 bases. V gave up 1 base and J gave up 8 bases; unmatched junction bases: 5. The CDR3 is made up of 15 amino acids. Germline V lookup: CDR1 MNHEY, CDR2 SVGAGI. Here the CDR3 DNA reads TGTGCCAGCAGTTACTTACAGGGGAGAGATTCACCCCTCCACTTT. Its protein product is CASSYLQGRDSPLHF.

Worth noting for this clone: A read error may account for a junction end that differs from germline. In the same sample, other DNA sequences code for this CDR3. The CDR3 bases are TGTGCCAGCAGTTTTCGTCGGGGTACCGAGATGTCCTACGAACAGTACTTC. It specifies CASSFRRGTEMSYEQYF. The rearrangement uses TRBV28 and TRBJ2-7, with a tentative D call TRBD2 (5 bases). The germline gives CDR1 MDHEN, CDR2 SYDVKM. The CDR3 covers 17 residues.

This chain uses TRBV4-1 with TRBJ2-7, with 9 bases that match TRBD2. Germline CDR1 MGHRA, CDR2 YSYEKL. V was clipped by 0 bases and J by 8 bases; unmatched bases: 11. CDR3 size: 16 residues. For the CDR3, the DNA is TGCGCCAGCAGCCAAGAAAGTAATGCTAGCGGGGAAAAGCAGTACTTC. Translation gives CASSQESNASGEKQYF.

This chain joins TRBV7-3 and TRBJ2-1; 11 positions agree with TRBD2. Germline V gene data show CDR1 as SGHTA and CDR2 as FQGTGA. The CDR3 length is 15 residues. V lost 5 bases, J lost 4 bases, and 4 bases stayed unmatched. The CDR3, as DNA: TGTGCCAGCAGCCCTAGCGGGGGGCCTTACAATGAGCAGTTCTTC. Translated: CASSPSGGPYNEQFF.

The J gene is TRBJ2-3, the V gene TRBV7-2, with D maybe TRBD2 (6 bases). CDR1 and CDR2 from the germline V gene are SGHTA and FQGNSA. The CDR3 has 16 residues. V was shortened by 5 bases and J by 0 bases, with 15 bases between the two germline ends. CDR3 amino acids: CASSPQAGLSTDTQYF. Here the CDR3 DNA reads TGTGCCAGCAGCCCTCAAGCGGGTTTGAGCACAGATACGCAGTATTTT.

This clone has just one count. The genes are TRBV10-3 and TRBJ2-1; 9 bases map to TRBD2. V gave up 2 bases and J gave up 5 bases; unmatched junction bases: 7. The germline V gene has CDR1 ENHRY and CDR2 SYGVKD. This CDR3 comprises 16 residues. This CDR3 is CAISEAIAGDHNEQFF. The DNA of the CDR3 is TGTGCCATCAGTGAGGCTATAGCGGGGGACCACAATGAGCAGTTCTTC.

The V and J genes are TRBV6-5 and TRBJ2-1; D might be TRBD2 (5 bases). Trimming stripped 5 bases from V and 9 bases from J, with 8 bases between. Germline CDR1 and CDR2: MNHEY and SVGAGI. This CDR3 has 11 residues. The CDR3 spells CASSSGAEQFF. The DNA for the CDR3 is TGTGCCAGCAGTAGCGGAGCTGAGCAGTTCTTC.

This chain uses TRBV25-1 with TRBJ1-4; 8 bases line up with TRBD1. CDR3 length equals 15 residues. CDR1 is MGHDK and CDR2 is SYGVNS in the germline V gene. V was clipped by 5 bases and J by 7 bases; unmatched bases: 9. CDR3 residues: CASSPRQGHVEKLFF. CDR3 DNA: TGTGCCAGCAGTCCCCGACAGGGGCACGTTGAAAAACTGTTTTTT.

The V call is TRBV5-1, the J call TRBJ2-1; 9 bases are shared with TRBD2. Germline-derived CDR1 and CDR2 are SGHRS and YFSETQ. Trimming at V came to 1 base and at J to 2 bases, leaving 10 bases not matched to a gene. CDR3 size: 18 residues. The CDR3 region is CASSLTGGGALTYNEQFF. The CDR3 nucleotides are TGCGCCAGCAGCTTGACGGGCGGGGGGGCTTTAACCTACAATGAGCAGTTCTTC.

The chain is built from TRBV10-3 and TRBJ2-3; the match to TRBD2 covers 11 bases. V gave up 2 bases and J gave up 0 bases; unmatched junction bases: 10. The CDR3 has 19 amino acids. Germline V CDR1 and CDR2: ENHRY, SYGVKD. DNA for the CDR3: TGTGCCATCAGTGAGCCTAAGCTAGCGGGGGGCCCTAGCACAGATACGCAGTATTTT. It encodes CAISEPKLAGGPSTDTQYF.

The chain joins TRBV7-9 to TRBJ2-5, with TRBD2 matching over 9 bases. The CDR3 is 18 residues long. Germline V CDR1 and CDR2: SEHNR, FQNEAQ (reference sequence). J gave up 5 bases and V 1 base, and 14 bases lay outside the gene matches. CDR3 bases: TGTGCCAGCAGCTTAGGGGGGACCGGACTAGCGACGGTGGAGACCCAGTACTTC. Translating gives CASSLGGTGLATVETQYF.

This clone was found once. The CDR3 loop reads CASSLGGLAGGLDTQYF. Written as DNA, the CDR3 is TGTGCCAGCAGCTTAGGAGGACTAGCGGGGGGGCTAGATACGCAGTATTTT. The chain uses TRBV7-9 and TRBJ2-3, with 15 bases lining up with TRBD2. CDR3 length: 17 amino acids. V was clipped by 1 base and J by 5 bases; unmatched bases: 4. The germline V gene has CDR1 SEHNR and CDR2 FQNEAQ (reference sequence).

The rearrangement links TRBV28 to TRBJ1-4; perhaps TRBD1 as D (5 bases). From germline, CDR1 is MDHEN and CDR2 SYDVKM. CDR3 size: 16 residues. V was shortened by 5 bases and J by 0 bases, with 13 bases between the two germline ends. CDR3 DNA sequence: TGTGCCAGCAGTCCAGGGACTACTGCAACTAATGAAAAACTGTTTTTT. The encoded protein is CASSPGTTATNEKLFF.

CDR3 coding DNA: TGTGCCAGCAGTTACTCCTTGGACAGGGGTGTCTACGAGCAGTACTTC. Protein product: CASSYSLDRGVYEQYF. J is TRBJ2-7 and V is TRBV6-6; 9 bases map to TRBD1. The CDR3 sequence is 16 residues long. J lost 3 bases, V lost 0 bases, and 6 bases had no gene match. Germline lookup yields CDR1 MNHNY and CDR2 SVGAGI (reference sequence).

The CDR3: CASSLETGMNTEAFF. The CDR3 coding sequence is TGCGCCAGCAGCCTGGAGACAGGAATGAACACTGAAGCTTTCTTT. This chain connects TRBV4-3 to TRBJ1-1; D possibly corresponds to TRBD1 (6 bases). CDR1 is LGHNA and CDR2 is YSLEER in the germline V gene. CDR3 size: 15 residues. V shed 4 bases and J shed 0 bases, with 12 bases lying between them.

The chain links TRBV29-1 to TRBJ2-3, with a tentative D call TRBD2 (7 bases). The CDR3 has 13 amino acids. CDR1 is SQVTM, CDR2 ANQGSEA, per germline. The germline V and J ends were trimmed by 3 bases and 5 bases, with 12 bases remaining between them. CDR3 sequence reads: CSVDGGARDTQYF. In DNA, the CDR3 is TGCAGCGTTGATGGGGGGGCCAGAGATACGCAGTATTTT.

This chain uses TRBV7-9 with TRBJ2-3; TRBD2 matches at 14 bases. In germline, CDR1 is SEHNR, CDR2 FQNEAQ (reference sequence). V lost 5 bases, J lost 5 bases, and 9 bases stayed unmatched. The CDR3 is made up of 17 amino acids. CDR3 residues: CASSPRTSGGLQDTQYF. The CDR3 region has the DNA TGTGCCAGCAGCCCCAGGACTAGCGGGGGGTTACAAGATACGCAGTATTTT.

The genes are TRBV7-9 and TRBJ1-4; unclear D gene. V was shortened by 0 bases and J by 5 bases, with 10 bases between the two germline ends. CDR1 is SEHNR, CDR2 FQNEAQ, per germline (reference sequence). The CDR3 sequence is 15 residues long. Written as DNA, the CDR3 is TGTGCCAGCAGCTTAGCTGCGGCCGTAAATGAAAAACTGTTTTTT. It translates to CASSLAAAVNEKLFF. The full variable domain, with the rest looked up from reference TRBV7-9 and TRBJ1-4, is DTGVSQNPRHKITKRGQNVTFRCDPISEHNRLYWYRQTLGQGPEFLTYFQNEAQLEKSRLLSDRFSAERPKGSFSTLEIQRTEQGDSAMYLCASSLAAAVNEKLFFGSGTQLSVL.

J is TRBJ2-7 and V is TRBV28; tentatively, D is TRBD1 (6 bases). CDR1 and CDR2 (germline): MDHEN, SYDVKM. Trimming removed 3 bases from V and 0 bases from J, with 9 bases in between. CDR3 length: 14 amino acids. The CDR3 loop is CASSFTGLSYEQYF. CDR3 nucleotide sequence: TGTGCCAGCAGTTTCACAGGGCTCTCCTACGAGCAGTACTTC.